This T cell receptor (beta chain) was recovered during a study of blood T cell repertoires in COVID-19. Repertoires were generated with immunoSEQ multiplex PCR, while TCRdb's copy carries only in-frame clones and drops some. The data show about 170,000 clones, 80% to 90% seen once. Germline values: CDR1 SGHRS, CDR2 YFSETQ. This CDR3 comprises 16 residues. This sequence was found in a man aged 18 to 30 with active or convalescent COVID-19. The J gene is TRBJ2-7, the V gene TRBV5-1; 7 nucleotides line up with TRBD1. The material sequenced was peripheral blood. The CDR3 reads CVSSPCKTGRSGEQYV. DNA of the CDR3: TGCGTCAGCAGCCCCTGCAAGACAGGGCGATCAGGCGAGCAGTACGTC.